The rows below give T cell receptor beta chains drawn from one sample of a study of cytomegalovirus exposure and HLA in healthy donors. Assay: immunoSEQ multiplex PCR; the TCRdb copy retains only in-frame clones and omits some. The repertoire holds hundreds of thousands of clones, around four fifths seen once, with 3% to 4% in the top ten. The source material was PBMCs. Every receptor here comes from a male donor in good health and CMV-seronegative. The conserved cysteine and the conserved F or W are not part of the CDR3 here. Where a row states a size, it is once, few, many or the class of an expanded clone; other rows omit it.

j_call v_call clone_size cdr3_aa
TRBJ2-2 TRBV7-9 NA ASSLVGPTAGELF
TRBJ2-3 TRBV6-5 few ASSFITGTATDTQY
TRBJ1-2 TRBV7-9 NA ASSPQGRANYGYT
TRBJ2-1 TRBV15 few ATSKGTPVWQF
TRBJ1-2 TRBV27 NA ASCPEGRRWNYGYT
TRBJ2-3 TRBV28 NA ATTAGTDTQY
TRBJ1-4 TRBV18 NA ASSQGEKLF
TRBJ1-3 TRBV7-9 NA ASSVGGTGRNTIY
TRBJ2-7 TRBV4-1 NA ASRSTDGAYEQY
TRBJ2-1 TRBV27 NA ASSFVAGDNEQF
TRBJ2-1 TRBV28 few ASDSGLAGGSYNEQF
TRBJ2-4 TRBV27 once ASSLTGSLGIQY
TRBJ2-2 TRBV7-2 NA ASPREFNTGELF
TRBJ1-3 TRBV25-1 NA ASRGQGGNTIY
TRBJ1-5 TRBV6-5 NA ASSLSRQGNQPQH
TRBJ2-7 TRBV7-2 NA ASSPMTSGLPYEQY
TRBJ2-2 TRBV27 NA ASSIPGLAGNTGELF
TRBJ2-6 TRBV7-8 NA ASSVTGLGANVLT
TRBJ2-1 TRBV19 NA ASRNQGDYNEQF
TRBJ1-5 TRBV29-1 NA SVRAGVGNQPQH
TRBJ1-1 TRBV5-6 NA ASSLWGRGLNTEAF
TRBJ2-7 TRBV19 NA ATRQNSYEQY
TRBJ1-6 TRBV2 once ASNNRSSYNSPLH
TRBJ1-5 TRBV19 NA ASSMTEVVNQPQH
TRBJ1-6 TRBV7-9 NA ASSDRTGEHSPLH
TRBJ2-7 TRBV4-1 NA ASSQDAGYEQY
TRBJ2-7 TRBV27 NA ASSLEGRYEQY
TRBJ1-6 TRBV2 once ASSGQGPSNSPLH
TRBJ2-1 TRBV6-5 NA ASSYSSFTEQF
TRBJ2-7 TRBV2 once ASRVTSGSSYEQY
TRBJ2-2 TRBV6-5 NA ASRVDRGVGELF
TRBJ2-7 TRBV11-1 NA ASSARTSGVRKQY
TRBJ1-4 TRBV5-4 few ASSPGDRASGEKLF
TRBJ1-3 TRBV7-2 few ASSRDRGGNTIY
TRBJ2-7 TRBV27 NA ASSFSGTGAQGREQY
TRBJ2-1 TRBV6-5 NA ASSSDYVNEQF
TRBJ2-1 TRBV7-9 NA ASSLISPRGVYNEQF